The rows below give T cell receptor beta chains drawn from one sample of a study of blood T cell repertoires in COVID-19. Profiled with immunoSEQ multiplex PCR; TCRdb holds only in-frame clones, not every one. The sample contains under 60,000 clones, over 90% of which appear only once. The specimen was peripheral blood. The source of these receptors is a middle-aged man with acute or convalescent COVID-19. CDR3s include the opening cysteine and the closing phenylalanine or tryptophan. The D gene is left open where the match is weak. Some rows have no size entry. The others give once, few or many, or a class for an expanded clone.

D gene	V gene	clone size	J gene	CDR3 protein	CDR3 DNA
-	TRBV27	once	TRBJ2-3	CASSLSMGQGTDTQYF	TGTGCCAGCAGTTTATCGATGGGTCAGGGGACAGATACGCAGTATTTT
TRBD1	TRBV5-1	-	TRBJ1-1	CASSLETLSQGMNTEAFF	TGCGCCAGCAGCTTGGAAACCCTATCACAGGGGATGAACACTGAAGCTTTCTTT
TRBD1	TRBV11-3	-	TRBJ1-2	CASSGPGQGSGYTF	TGTGCCAGCAGCGGGCCGGGACAGGGGTCTGGCTACACCTTC
TRBD2	TRBV6-5	-	TRBJ2-1	CASLTSGRNEQFF	TGTGCCAGCCTGACTAGCGGGAGGAATGAGCAGTTCTTC
-	TRBV11-2	-	TRBJ2-1	CASSRQEGQDNEQFF	TGTGCCAGCAGCCGGCAGGAGGGCCAGGACAATGAGCAGTTCTTC
-	TRBV12-3/TRBV12-4	-	TRBJ2-2	CASSLRIGGELFF	TGTGCCAGCAGTTTACGTATCGGCGGGGAGCTGTTTTTT
TRBD2	TRBV24-1	-	TRBJ2-5	CATSTSGAQETQYF	TGTGCCACCTCGACTAGCGGGGCGCAAGAGACCCAGTACTTC
TRBD1	TRBV4-1	-	TRBJ2-7	CASSQEPQTGVEQYF	TGCGCCAGCAGCCAAGAGCCGCAGACAGGGGTTGAGCAGTACTTC
-	TRBV30	-	TRBJ2-2	CAWSVPGTGDTGELFF	TGTGCCTGGAGTGTACCGGGCACAGGAGACACCGGGGAGCTGTTTTTT
-	TRBV14	-	TRBJ2-7	CASSQGGAKQYF	TGTGCCAGCAGCCAAGGGGGAGCGAAGCAGTACTTC
TRBD2	TRBV25-1	-	TRBJ2-2	CASSDERGGRAGGELFF	TGTGCCAGCAGTGACGAGCGTGGCGGGAGGGCAGGCGGGGAGCTGTTTTTT
TRBD1	TRBV9	-	TRBJ1-5	CAGQGWVRQPQHF	TGTGCCGGACAGGGGTGGGTGAGGCAGCCCCAGCATTTT
TRBD1	TRBV18	once	TRBJ2-6	CASSLGQGASGANVLTF	TGTGCCAGCTCACTGGGACAGGGGGCCTCTGGGGCCAACGTCCTGACTTTC
TRBD1	TRBV6-5	-	TRBJ2-5	CATPDREVETQYF	TGTGCCACTCCGGACAGGGAGGTAGAGACCCAGTACTTC
-	TRBV19	-	TRBJ1-1	CATTPGVSTEAFF	TGTGCCACTACCCCAGGGGTGAGCACTGAAGCTTTCTTT
-	TRBV29-1	few	TRBJ1-3	CSATPAGGSGNTIYF	TGCAGCGCCACCCCAGCGGGGGGATCTGGAAACACCATATATTTT
TRBD1	TRBV10-3	-	TRBJ1-1	CAISESSGRGSEAFF	TGTGCCATCAGTGAGTCGAGTGGCAGGGGGTCTGAAGCTTTCTTT